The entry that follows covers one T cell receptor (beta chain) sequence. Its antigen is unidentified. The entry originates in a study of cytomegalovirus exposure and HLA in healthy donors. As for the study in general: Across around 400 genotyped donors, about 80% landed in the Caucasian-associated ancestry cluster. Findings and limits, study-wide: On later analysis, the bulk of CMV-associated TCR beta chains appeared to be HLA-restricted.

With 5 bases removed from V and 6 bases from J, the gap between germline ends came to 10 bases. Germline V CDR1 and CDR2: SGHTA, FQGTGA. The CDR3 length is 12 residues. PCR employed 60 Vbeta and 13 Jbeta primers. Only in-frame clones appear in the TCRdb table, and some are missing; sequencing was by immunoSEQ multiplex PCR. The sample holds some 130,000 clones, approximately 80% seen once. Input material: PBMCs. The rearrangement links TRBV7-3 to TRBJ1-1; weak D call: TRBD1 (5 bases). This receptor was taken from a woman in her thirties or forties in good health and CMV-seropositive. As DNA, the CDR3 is TGTGCCAGCAGCCCTGGGACTTCTGAAGCTTTCTTT. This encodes CASSPGTSEAFF. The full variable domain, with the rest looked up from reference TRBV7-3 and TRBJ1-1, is GAGVSQTPSNKVTEKGKYVELRCDPISGHTALYWYRQSLGQGPEFLIYFQGTGAADDSGLPNDRFFAVRPEGSVSTLKIQRTERGDSAVYLCASSPGTSEAFFGQGTRLTVV.